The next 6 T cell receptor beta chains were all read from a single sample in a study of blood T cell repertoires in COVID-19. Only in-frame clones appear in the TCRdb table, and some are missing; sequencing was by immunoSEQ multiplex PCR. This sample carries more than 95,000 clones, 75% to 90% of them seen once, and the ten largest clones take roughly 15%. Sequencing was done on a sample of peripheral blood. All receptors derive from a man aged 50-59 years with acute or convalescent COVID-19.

CDR3 in DNA: TGTGCCAGCAGCTCTAGCGGGAGGGCCCTTAATGAGCAGTTCTTC. This sequence encodes CASSSSGRALNEQFF. J is TRBJ2-1 and V is TRBV7-8; 12 bases line up with TRBD2. Germline CDR1 and CDR2: SGHVS and FQNEAQ. This CDR3 is built from 15 residues. V trimming: 4 bases; J trimming: 7 bases; junction bases outside the gene matches: 5.

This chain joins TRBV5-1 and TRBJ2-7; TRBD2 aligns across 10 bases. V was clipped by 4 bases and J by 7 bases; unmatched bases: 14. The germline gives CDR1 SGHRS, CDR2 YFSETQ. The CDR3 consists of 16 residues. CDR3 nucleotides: TGCGCCAGCAGCCCCCAGCTAGCGGGAGTAGCAGGTGAGCAGTACTTC. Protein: CASSPQLAGVAGEQYF.

The chain's CDR3 is CASSRADGQRNEQYF. As DNA, the CDR3 is TGTGCCAGCAGTAGAGCGGACGGACAGAGGAACGAGCAGTACTTC. V gene TRBV28 combines with J gene TRBJ2-7, with a tentative D call TRBD1 (6 bases). The germline V and J ends were trimmed by 5 bases and 5 bases, with 19 bases remaining between them. Germline V gene lookup returns CDR1 MDHEN and CDR2 SYDVKM. The CDR3 sequence is 15 residues long.

For the CDR3, the DNA is TGTGCCACCAGCTACGGACAGGCGGAGACCCAGTACTTC. Translated, it gives CATSYGQAETQYF. The chain couples TRBV15 to TRBJ2-5, with 7 bases identical to TRBD1. The J segment lost 5 bases and the V segment lost 5 bases, leaving 5 bases of the junction unmatched. This CDR3 region has 13 residues. Germline V gene sequence: CDR1 LNHNV, CDR2 YYDKDF (reference sequence).

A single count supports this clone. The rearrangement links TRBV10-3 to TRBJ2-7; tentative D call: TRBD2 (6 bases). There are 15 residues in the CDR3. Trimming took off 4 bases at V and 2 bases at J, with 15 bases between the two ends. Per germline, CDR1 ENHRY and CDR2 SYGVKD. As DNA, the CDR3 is TGTGCCATCAGTGGCTCTGGGGGACTGGCCTACGAGCAGTACTTC. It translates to CAISGSGGLAYEQYF.

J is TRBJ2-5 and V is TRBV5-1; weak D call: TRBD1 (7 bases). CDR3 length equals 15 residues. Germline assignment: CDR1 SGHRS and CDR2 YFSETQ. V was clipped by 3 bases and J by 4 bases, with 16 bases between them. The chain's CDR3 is CASSSGTQGGETQYF. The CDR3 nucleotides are TGCGCCAGCAGCTCCGGTACCCAGGGGGGAGAGACCCAGTACTTC.